The source of this T cell receptor beta chain is a study of shared clonotypes between healthy human individuals. Generated by immunoSEQ multiplex PCR, the TCRdb table keeps only in-frame clones and is missing some. The sample holds 2 million to 2.5 million clones, approximately 94% seen once. This clone was recorded once. The specimen sequenced was naive CD4+ T cells sorted from blood. As to subset: CD45RA+ positively selected. The receptor was isolated from a young man in good health.

The CDR3 sequence: CASSLPGQVNTGELFF. The CDR3 nucleotides read TGTGCCAGCAGCTTACCGGGACAGGTGAACACCGGGGAGCTGTTTTTT. V and J are TRBV5-5 and TRBJ2-2; TRBD1 matches at 8 bases. V shed 2 bases, J shed 1 base, and the junction held 4 bases outside the gene matches. This CDR3 comprises 16 residues. The germline V gene encodes CDR1 SGHKS and CDR2 YYEKEE (reference sequence).